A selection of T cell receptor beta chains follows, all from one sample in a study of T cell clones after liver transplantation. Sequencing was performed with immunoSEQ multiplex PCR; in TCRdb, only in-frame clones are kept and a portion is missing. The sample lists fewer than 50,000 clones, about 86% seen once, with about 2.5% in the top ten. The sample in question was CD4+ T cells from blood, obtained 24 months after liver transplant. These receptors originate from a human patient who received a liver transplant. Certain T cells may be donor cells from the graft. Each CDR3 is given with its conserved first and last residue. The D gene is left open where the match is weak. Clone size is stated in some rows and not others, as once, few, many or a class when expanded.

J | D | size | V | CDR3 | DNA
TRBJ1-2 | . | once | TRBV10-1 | CASSAWLNYGYTF | TGCGCCAGCAGTGCTTGGCTGAACTATGGCTACACCTTC
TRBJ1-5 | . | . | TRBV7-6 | CASKQGPYSNQPQHF | TGTGCCAGCAAGCAGGGCCCCTATAGCAATCAGCCCCAGCATTTT
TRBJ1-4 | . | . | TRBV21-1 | CASSKEEKGGEKLFF | TGTGCCAGCAGCAAAGAAGAGAAAGGGGGTGAAAAACTGTTTTTT
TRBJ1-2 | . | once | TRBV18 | CASSRVGDRYGYTF | TGTGCCAGCTCACGTGTAGGAGACCGATATGGCTACACCTTC
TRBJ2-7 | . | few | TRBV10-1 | CASSPILGPTYEQYF | TGCGCCAGCAGTCCAATTCTTGGGCCTACCTACGAGCAGTACTTC
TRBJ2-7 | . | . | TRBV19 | CATSGQTYEQYF | TGTGCCACCTCCGGACAGACCTACGAGCAGTACTTC
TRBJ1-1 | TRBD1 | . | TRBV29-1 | CSVVKGARGTEAFF | TGCAGCGTTGTTAAGGGGGCGCGGGGCACTGAAGCTTTCTTT
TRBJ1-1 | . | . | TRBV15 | CATSRVQQNTEAFF | TGTGCCACCAGCAGAGTACAGCAGAACACTGAAGCTTTCTTT
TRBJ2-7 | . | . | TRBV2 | CASSERVSYEQYF | TGTGCCAGCAGTGAAAGGGTCTCCTACGAGCAGTACTTC
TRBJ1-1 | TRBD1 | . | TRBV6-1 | CASSSAQGAGTEAFF | TGTGCCAGCAGCTCAGCGCAGGGGGCGGGCACTGAAGCTTTCTTT
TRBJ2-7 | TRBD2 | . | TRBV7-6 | CASSLAPPRGGGRVYEQYF | TGTGCCAGCAGCTTAGCACCCCCCCGTGGGGGGGGGAGGGTTTACGAGCAGTACTTC
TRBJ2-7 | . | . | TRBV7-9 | CASSSTGEQYF | TGTGCCAGCAGCTCGACTGGGGAGCAGTACTTC